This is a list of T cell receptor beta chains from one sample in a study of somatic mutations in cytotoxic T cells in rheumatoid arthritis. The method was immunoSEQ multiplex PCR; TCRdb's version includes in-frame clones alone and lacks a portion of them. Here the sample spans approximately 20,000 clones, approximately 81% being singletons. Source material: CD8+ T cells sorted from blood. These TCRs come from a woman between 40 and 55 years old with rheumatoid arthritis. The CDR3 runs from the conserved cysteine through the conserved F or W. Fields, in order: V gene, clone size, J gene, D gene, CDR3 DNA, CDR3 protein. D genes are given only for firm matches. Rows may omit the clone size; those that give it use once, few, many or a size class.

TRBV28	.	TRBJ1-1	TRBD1	TGTGCCAGCAGTTTCACAGGGGAAACTGAAGCTTTCTTT	CASSFTGETEAFF
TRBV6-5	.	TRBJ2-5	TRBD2	TGTGCCAGCAGCCTCGGACTAGCCGGGGCCCAGTACTTC	CASSLGLAGAQYF
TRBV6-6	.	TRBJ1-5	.	TGTGCCAGCCAAATCGGGGGGGGTCAGCCCCAGCATTTT	CASQIGGGQPQHF
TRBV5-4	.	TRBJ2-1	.	TGTGCCAGCAGCTTGGGGCCCATTAATGAGCAGTTCTTC	CASSLGPINEQFF
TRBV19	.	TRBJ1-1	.	TGTGCCAGTAGTATTACCAGGAACACTGAAGCTTTCTTT	CASSITRNTEAFF
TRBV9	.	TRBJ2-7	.	TGTGCCAGCAGCTCAACAGGGTACGAGCAGTACTTC	CASSSTGYEQYF
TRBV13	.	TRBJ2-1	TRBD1	TGTGCCAGCAGCTTCCCGGGACAGGGGGTAAATGAGCAGTTCTTC	CASSFPGQGVNEQFF
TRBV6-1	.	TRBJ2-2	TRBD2	TGTGCCAGCAGCAGACTAGCGGGGGGGACCGGGGAGCTGTTTTTT	CASSRLAGGTGELFF
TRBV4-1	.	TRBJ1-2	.	TGCGCCAGCAGGGGGACTGCTCCTGGCTACACCTTC	CASRGTAPGYTF
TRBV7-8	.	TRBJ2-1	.	TGTGCCAGCACCTACTTTTCTAGCGCGGGCCAGGAGCAGTTCTTC	CASTYFSSAGQEQFF
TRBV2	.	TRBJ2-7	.	TGTGCCAGCAGTCTCGGCGGAACCTACGAGCAGTACTTC	CASSLGGTYEQYF
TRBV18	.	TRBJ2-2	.	TGTGCCAGCTCACCCGGCCAGGGTCGCGGCACCGGGGAGCTGTTTTTT	CASSPGQGRGTGELFF
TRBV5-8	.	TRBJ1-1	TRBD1	TGTGCCAGCAGTTTCGGACAGGGGTCCCTGTACACTGAAGCTTTCTTT	CASSFGQGSLYTEAFF
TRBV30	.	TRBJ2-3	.	TGTGCCTGGAGCGACAAGGTATCAGATACGCAGTATTTT	CAWSDKVSDTQYF
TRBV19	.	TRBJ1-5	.	TGTGCCAGTAGCACCGGGGGAGGGGAGGGCAATCAGCCCCAGCATTTT	CASSTGGGEGNQPQHF
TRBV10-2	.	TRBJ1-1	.	TGCGCCAGCAGCGAGGACAATTCTGAAGCTTTCTTT	CASSEDNSEAFF
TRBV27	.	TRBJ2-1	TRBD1	TGTGCCAGCAGACAGGGGACGATGTCAAATGAGCAGTTCTTC	CASRQGTMSNEQFF
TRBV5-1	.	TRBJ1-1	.	TGCGCCAGCAGCACGGACAGTACTGAAGCTTTCTTT	CASSTDSTEAFF
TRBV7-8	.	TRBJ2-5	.	TGTGCCAGCAGCATCCGGCCAGGGATGATGGAGCAGTACTTC	CASSIRPGMMEQYF
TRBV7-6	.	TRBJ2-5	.	TGTGCCAGCAGCTTAGATAGGACAACCCTACAAGAGACCCAGTACTTC	CASSLDRTTLQETQYF
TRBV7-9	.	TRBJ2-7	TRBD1	TGTGCCAGCAGCCTAGACTGGGACAGTAGCGACGAGCAGTACTTC	CASSLDWDSSDEQYF
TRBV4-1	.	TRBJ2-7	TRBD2	TGCGCCAGCAGCCAAGAACTAGCGCAGGAGCAGTACTTC	CASSQELAQEQYF
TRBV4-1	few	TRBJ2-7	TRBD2	TGCGCCAGCAGCCAAGCCCTTAGCGGGGGGGCCTACGAGCAGTACTTC	CASSQALSGGAYEQYF
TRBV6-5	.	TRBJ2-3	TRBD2	TGTGCCAGCTGCCCAATTAGCGGGGCCACAGATACGCAGTATTTT	CASCPISGATDTQYF
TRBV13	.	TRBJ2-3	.	TGTGCCAGCAGCTCGGGGGGCAGCACAGATACGCAGTATTTT	CASSSGGSTDTQYF
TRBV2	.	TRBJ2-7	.	TGTGCCAGCATTACAGCTAGCCTCTCCTACGAGCAGTACTTC	CASITASLSYEQYF
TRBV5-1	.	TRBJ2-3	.	TGCGCCAGCAGGGGACTTAACACAGATACGCAGTATTTT	CASRGLNTDTQYF
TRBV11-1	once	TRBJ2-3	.	TGTGCCAGCAGCCCGCGTACCGCAGATACGCAGTATTTT	CASSPRTADTQYF
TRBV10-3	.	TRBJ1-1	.	TGTGCCATCAGTGAGTCTGGGCCAGCTTTCTTT	CAISESGPAFF
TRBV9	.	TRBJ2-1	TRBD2	TGTGCCAGCAACCCAACTAGCGGGGTCTACAATGAGCAGTTCTTC	CASNPTSGVYNEQFF
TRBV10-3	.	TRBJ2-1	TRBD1	TGTGCCATCAGTGATGTCCAGGGACAGGCAAACAATGAGCAGTTCTTC	CAISDVQGQANNEQFF
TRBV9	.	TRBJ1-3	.	TGTGCCAGCAGCGCCACGAGTTTAGCCTCTGGAAACACCATATATTTT	CASSATSLASGNTIYF